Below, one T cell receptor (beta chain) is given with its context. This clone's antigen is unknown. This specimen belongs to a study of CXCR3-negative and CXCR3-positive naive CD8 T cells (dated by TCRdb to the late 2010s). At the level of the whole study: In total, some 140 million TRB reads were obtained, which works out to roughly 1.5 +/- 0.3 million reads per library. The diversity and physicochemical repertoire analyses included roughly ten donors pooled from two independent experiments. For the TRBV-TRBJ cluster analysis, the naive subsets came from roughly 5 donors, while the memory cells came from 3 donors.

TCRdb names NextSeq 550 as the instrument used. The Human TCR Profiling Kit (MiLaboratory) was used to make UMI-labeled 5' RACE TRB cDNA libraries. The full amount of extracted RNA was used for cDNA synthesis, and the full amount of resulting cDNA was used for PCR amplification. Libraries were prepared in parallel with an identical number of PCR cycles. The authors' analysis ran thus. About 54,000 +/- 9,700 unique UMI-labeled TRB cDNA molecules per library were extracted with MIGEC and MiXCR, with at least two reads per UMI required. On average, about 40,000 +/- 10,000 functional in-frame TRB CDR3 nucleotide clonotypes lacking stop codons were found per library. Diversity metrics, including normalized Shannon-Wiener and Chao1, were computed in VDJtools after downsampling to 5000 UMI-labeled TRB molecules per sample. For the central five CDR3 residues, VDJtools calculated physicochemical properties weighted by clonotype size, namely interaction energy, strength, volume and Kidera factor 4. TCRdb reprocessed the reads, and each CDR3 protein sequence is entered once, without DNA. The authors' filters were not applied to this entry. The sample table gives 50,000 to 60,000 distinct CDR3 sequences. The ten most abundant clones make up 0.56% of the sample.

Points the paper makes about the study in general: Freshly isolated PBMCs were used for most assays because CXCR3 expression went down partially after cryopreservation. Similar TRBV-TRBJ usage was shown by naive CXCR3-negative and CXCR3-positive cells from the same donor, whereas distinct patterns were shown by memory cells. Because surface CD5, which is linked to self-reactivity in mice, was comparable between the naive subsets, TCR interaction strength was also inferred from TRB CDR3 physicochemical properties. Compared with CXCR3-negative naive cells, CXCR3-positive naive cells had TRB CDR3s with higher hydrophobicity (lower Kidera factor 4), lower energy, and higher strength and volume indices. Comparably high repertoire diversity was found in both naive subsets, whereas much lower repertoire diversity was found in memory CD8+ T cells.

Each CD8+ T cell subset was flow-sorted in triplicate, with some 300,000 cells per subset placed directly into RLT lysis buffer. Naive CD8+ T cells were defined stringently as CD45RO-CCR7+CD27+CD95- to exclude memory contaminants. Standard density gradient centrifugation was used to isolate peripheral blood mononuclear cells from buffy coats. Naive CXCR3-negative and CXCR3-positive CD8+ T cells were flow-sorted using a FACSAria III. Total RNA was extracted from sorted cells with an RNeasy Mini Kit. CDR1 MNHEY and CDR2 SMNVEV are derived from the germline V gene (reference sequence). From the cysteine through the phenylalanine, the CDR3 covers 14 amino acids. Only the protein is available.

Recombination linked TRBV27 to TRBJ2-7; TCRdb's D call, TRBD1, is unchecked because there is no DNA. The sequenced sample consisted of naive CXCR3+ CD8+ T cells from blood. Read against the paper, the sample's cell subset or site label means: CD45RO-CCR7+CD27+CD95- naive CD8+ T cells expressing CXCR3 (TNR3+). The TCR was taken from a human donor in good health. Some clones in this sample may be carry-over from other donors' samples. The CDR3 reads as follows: CASSPRGVSYEQYF.